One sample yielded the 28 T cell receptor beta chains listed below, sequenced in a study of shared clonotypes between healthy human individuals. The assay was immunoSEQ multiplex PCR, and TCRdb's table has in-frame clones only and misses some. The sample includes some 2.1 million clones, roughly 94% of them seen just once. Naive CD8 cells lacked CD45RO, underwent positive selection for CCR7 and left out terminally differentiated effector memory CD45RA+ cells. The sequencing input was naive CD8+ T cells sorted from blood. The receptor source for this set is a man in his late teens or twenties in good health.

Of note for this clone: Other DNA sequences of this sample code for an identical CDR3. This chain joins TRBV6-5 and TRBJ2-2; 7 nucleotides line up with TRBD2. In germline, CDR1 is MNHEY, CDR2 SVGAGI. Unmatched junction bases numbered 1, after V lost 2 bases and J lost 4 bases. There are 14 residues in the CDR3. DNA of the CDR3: TGTGCCAGCAGTTACGGCGGGGGCACCGGGGAGCTGTTTTTT. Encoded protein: CASSYGGGTGELFF.

CDR3 coding DNA: TGTGCCAGCAGCCGGATAGGTGGGTCGTTAGAGACCCAGTACTTC. Its protein is CASSRIGGSLETQYF. The rearrangement links TRBV7-9 to TRBJ2-5; D is undetermined. The CDR3 has 15 amino acids. Germline V gene data show CDR1 as SEHNR and CDR2 as FQNEAQ (reference sequence). The V and J ends lost 5 bases and 4 bases respectively, with 17 bases between them.

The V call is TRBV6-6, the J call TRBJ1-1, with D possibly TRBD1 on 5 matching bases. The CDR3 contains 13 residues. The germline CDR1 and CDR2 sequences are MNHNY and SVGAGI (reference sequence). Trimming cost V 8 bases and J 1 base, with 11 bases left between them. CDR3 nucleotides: TGTGCCAGCGGGGGGGTCGGGAACACTGAAGCTTTCTTT. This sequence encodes CASGGVGNTEAFF.

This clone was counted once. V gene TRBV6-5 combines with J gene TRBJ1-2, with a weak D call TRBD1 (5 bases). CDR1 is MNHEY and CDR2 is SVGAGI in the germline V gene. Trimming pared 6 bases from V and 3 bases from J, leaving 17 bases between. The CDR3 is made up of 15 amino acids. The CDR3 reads CASRKKGTLYYGYTF. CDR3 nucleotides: TGTGCCAGCAGAAAAAAAGGGACCCTCTACTATGGCTACACCTTC.

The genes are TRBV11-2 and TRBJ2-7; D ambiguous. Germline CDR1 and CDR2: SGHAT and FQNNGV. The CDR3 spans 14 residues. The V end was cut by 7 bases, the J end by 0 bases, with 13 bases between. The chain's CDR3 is CASTPVRNSYEQYF. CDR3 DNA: TGTGCCAGCACCCCGGTTCGGAACTCCTACGAGCAGTACTTC.

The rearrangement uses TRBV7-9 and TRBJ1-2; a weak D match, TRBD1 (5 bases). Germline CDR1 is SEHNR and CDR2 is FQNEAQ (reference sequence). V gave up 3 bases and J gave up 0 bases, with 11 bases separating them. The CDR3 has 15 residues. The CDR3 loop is CASSFTDTSNYGYTF. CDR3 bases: TGTGCCAGCAGCTTCACGGACACATCTAACTATGGCTACACCTTC.

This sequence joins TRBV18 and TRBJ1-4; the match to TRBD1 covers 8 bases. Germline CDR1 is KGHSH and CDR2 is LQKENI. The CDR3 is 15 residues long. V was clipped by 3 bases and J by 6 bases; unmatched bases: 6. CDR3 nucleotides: TGTGCCAGCTCACCGGACAGGGAGATGCATGAAAAACTGTTTTTT. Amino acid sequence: CASSPDREMHEKLFF.

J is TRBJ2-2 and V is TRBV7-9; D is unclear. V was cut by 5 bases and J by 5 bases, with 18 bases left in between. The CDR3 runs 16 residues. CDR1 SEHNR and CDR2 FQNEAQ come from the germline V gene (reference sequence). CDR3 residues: CASSTPKGRLTGELFF. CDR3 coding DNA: TGTGCCAGCAGCACCCCGAAAGGGCGCCTTACCGGGGAGCTGTTTTTT.

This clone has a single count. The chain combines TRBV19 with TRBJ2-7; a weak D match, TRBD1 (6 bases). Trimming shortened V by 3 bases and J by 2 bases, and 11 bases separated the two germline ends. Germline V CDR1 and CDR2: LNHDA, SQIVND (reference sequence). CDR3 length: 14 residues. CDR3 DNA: TGTGCCAGTAGTATGGCAGGGGAAACCTACGAGCAGTACTTC. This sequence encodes CASSMAGETYEQYF.

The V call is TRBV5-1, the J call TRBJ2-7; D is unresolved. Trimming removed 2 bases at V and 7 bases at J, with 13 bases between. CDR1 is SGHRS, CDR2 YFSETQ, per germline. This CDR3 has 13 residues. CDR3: CASSFDAPTEQYF. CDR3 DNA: TGCGCCAGCAGCTTTGACGCCCCTACGGAGCAGTACTTC.

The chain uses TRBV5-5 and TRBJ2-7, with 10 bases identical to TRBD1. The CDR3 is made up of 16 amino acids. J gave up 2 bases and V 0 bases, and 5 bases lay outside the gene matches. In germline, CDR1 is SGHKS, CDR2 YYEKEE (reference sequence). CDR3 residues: CASSLATGTGAYEQYF. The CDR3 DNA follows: TGTGCCAGCAGCTTGGCCACCGGGACAGGGGCCTACGAGCAGTACTTC.

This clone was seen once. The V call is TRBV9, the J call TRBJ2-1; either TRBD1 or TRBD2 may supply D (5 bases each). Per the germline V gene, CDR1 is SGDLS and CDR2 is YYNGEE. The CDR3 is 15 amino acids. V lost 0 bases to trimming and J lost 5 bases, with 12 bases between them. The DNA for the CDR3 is TGTGCCAGCAGCGTAGTTGGGGGAGTGAACAATGAGCAGTTCTTC. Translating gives CASSVVGGVNNEQFF.

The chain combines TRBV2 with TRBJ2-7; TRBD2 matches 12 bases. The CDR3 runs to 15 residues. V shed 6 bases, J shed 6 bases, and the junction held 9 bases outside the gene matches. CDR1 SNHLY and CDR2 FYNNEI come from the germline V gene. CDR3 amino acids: CASSAPTSGSIEQYF. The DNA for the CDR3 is TGTGCCAGCAGCGCCCCGACTAGCGGGAGTATCGAGCAGTACTTC.

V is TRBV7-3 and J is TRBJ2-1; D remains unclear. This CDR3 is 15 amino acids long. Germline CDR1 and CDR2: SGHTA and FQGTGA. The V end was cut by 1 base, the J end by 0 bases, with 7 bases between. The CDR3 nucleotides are TGTGCCAGCAGCTTAATGGATAGCTCCTACAATGAGCAGTTCTTC. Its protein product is CASSLMDSSYNEQFF.

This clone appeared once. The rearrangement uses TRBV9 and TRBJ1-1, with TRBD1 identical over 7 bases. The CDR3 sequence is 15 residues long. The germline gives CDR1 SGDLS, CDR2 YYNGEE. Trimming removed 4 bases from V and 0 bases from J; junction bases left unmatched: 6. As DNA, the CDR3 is TGTGCCAGCAGCCCTGGGGACAGCATGAACACTGAAGCTTTCTTT. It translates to CASSPGDSMNTEAFF.

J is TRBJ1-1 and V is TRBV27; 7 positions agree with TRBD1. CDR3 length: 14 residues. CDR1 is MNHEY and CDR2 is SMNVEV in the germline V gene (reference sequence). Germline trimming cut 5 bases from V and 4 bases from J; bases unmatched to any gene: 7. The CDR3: CASSMTGSGTEAFF. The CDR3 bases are TGTGCCAGCAGTATGACAGGGTCGGGCACTGAAGCTTTCTTT.

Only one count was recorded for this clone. This CDR3 reads CASSEGGYSYNEQFF. In DNA, the CDR3 is TGTGCCAGCAGTGAGGGGGGATACTCCTACAATGAGCAGTTCTTC. V usage is TRBV2 and J usage is TRBJ2-1, with D possibly being TRBD2 (6 bases). This CDR3 spans 15 amino acids. Germline V gene data show CDR1 as SNHLY and CDR2 as FYNNEI. V was clipped by 3 bases and J by 0 bases, with 9 bases between them. The full variable domain, rest sourced from reference TRBV2 and TRBJ2-1, is EPEVTQTPSHQVTQMGQEVILRCVPISNHLYFYWYRQILGQKVEFLVSFYNNEISEKSEIFDDQFSVERPDGSNFTLKIRSTKLEDSAMYFCASSEGGYSYNEQFFGPGTRLTVL.

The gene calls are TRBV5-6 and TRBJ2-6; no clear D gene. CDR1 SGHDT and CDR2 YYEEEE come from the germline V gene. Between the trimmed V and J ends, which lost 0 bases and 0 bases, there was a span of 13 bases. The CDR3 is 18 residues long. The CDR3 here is CASSLGSDRRSGANVLTF. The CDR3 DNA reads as TGTGCCAGCAGCTTGGGGTCTGATAGACGCTCTGGGGCCAACGTCCTGACTTTC.

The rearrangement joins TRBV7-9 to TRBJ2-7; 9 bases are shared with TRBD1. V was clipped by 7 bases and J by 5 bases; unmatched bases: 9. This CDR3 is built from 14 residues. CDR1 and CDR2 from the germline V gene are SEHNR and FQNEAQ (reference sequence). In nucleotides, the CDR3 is TGTGCCAGCAAAGACCTGACAGGGGGAAACGAGCAGTACTTC. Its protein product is CASKDLTGGNEQYF.

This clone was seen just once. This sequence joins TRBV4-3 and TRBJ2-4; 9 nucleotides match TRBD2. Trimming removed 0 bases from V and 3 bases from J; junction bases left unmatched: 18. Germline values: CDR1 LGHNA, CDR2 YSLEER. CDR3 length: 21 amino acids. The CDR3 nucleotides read TGCGCCAGCAGCCAAGATCGCTTAGAACTAGCGGGCTTTGGGGTCAAAAACATTCAGTACTTC. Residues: CASSQDRLELAGFGVKNIQYF.

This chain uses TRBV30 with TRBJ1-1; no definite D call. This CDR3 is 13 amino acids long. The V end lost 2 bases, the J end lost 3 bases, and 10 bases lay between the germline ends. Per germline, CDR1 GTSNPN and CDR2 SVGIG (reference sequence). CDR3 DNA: TGTGCCTGGAGTTTAGGGCTCTACACTGAAGCTTTCTTT. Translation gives CAWSLGLYTEAFF. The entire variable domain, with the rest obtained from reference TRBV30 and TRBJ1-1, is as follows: SQTIHQWPATLVQPVGSPLSLECTVEGTSNPNLYWYRQAAGRGLQLLFYSVGIGQISSEVPQNLSASRPQDRQFILSSKKLLLSDSGFYLCAWSLGLYTEAFFGQGTRLTVV.

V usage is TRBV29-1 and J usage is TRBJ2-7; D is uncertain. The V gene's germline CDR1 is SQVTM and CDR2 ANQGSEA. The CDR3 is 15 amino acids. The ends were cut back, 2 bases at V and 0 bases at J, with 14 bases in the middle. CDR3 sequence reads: CSVESGFGSSYEQYF. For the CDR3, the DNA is TGCAGCGTTGAATCGGGCTTCGGTAGCTCCTACGAGCAGTACTTC.

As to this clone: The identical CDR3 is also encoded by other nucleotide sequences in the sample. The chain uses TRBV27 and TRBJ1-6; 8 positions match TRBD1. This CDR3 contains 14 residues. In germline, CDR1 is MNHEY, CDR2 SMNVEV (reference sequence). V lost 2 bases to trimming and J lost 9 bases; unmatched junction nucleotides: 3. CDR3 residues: CASSLQGAVSPLHF. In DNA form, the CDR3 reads TGTGCCAGCAGTTTACAGGGGGCGGTTTCACCCCTCCACTTT.

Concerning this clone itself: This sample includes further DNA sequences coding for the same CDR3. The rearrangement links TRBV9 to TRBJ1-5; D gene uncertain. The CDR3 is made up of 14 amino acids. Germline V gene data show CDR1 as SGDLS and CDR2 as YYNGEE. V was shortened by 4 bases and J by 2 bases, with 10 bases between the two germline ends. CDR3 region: CASSPGGGNQPQHF. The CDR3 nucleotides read TGTGCCAGCAGCCCCGGCGGGGGCAATCAGCCCCAGCATTTT.

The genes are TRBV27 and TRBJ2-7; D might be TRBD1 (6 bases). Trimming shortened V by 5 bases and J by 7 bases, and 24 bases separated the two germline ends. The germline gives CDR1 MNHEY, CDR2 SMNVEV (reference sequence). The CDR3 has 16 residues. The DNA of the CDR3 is TGTGCCAGCAGTCCTTCCGTGGGGGCCTTGGCATGGGAGCAGTACTTC. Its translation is CASSPSVGALAWEQYF.

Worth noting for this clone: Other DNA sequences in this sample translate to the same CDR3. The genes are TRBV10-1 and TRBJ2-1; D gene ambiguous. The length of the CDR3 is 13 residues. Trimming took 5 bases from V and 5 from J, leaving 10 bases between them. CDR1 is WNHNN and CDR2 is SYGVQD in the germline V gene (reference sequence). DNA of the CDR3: TGCGCCAGCAGTCCCCTCGCGGACAATGAGCAGTTCTTC. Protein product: CASSPLADNEQFF.

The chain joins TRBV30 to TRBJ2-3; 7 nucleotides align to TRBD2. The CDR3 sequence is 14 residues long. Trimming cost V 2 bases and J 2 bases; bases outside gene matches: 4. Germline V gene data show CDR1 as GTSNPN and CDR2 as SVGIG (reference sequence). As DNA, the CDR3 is TGTGCCTGGAGTCCAGCGGGGCCCACAGATACGCAGTATTTT. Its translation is CAWSPAGPTDTQYF.

CDR3 protein: CASSLLWASGEETQYF. Written as DNA, the CDR3 is TGCGCCAGCAGCTTGCTGTGGGCTAGCGGGGAAGAGACCCAGTACTTC. The rearrangement joins TRBV5-1 to TRBJ2-5, with 9 bases matching TRBD2. This CDR3 comprises 16 residues. Germline V gene data show CDR1 as SGHRS and CDR2 as YFSETQ. V gave up 1 base and J gave up 3 bases; unmatched junction bases: 7.